Listed below are T cell receptor beta chains from one sample, sequenced in a study of cytomegalovirus exposure and HLA in healthy donors. Here immunoSEQ multiplex PCR was the method, and the copy in TCRdb shows in-frame clones only, minus some. The sample includes 150,000 to 200,000 clones, around 80% seen only once; the top ten take roughly 1.7%. Material: PBMCs. The source of these receptors is a man aged 40-50 years in good health and CMV-seropositive. Both conserved end residues are part of each CDR3. The order of the fields is CDR3 length, V gene, CDR3 protein.

13 | TRBV6-5 | CASRGANTGELFF
15 | TRBV5-6 | CASSSRDSSGNTIYF
18 | TRBV7-3 | CASSTRRPGQGNTDTQYF
15 | TRBV19 | CASSHRGQVTGELFF
15 | TRBV5-4 | CASSLVTGGGSEQYF
13 | TRBV29-1 | CSVVDRWEETQYF
15 | TRBV30 | CAWRSRRSGTDTQYF
16 | TRBV5-1 | CASSLVAGTNTGELFF
14 | TRBV6-4 | CASSDIAGRNEQFF
16 | TRBV4-3 | CASSLDFDSGVSEAFF
16 | TRBV18 | CASSPRTGLTTDTQYF
13 | TRBV6-5 | CASSYNRGAEAFF
14 | TRBV10-3 | CAITLDRPNYGYTF
15 | TRBV7-8 | CASSLTWGGGNEQFF
15 | TRBV6-4 | CASSATSGGGDTQYF
15 | TRBV27 | CASSPHSSSPHPEFF
11 | TRBV20-1 | CSAPGPGGYTF
12 | TRBV30 | CASTGLTYEQYF
15 | TRBV6-6 | CASSYTGQGNYEQYF
13 | TRBV7-8 | CASSAIRNTEAFF
13 | TRBV10-2 | CASRGQDNQPQHF
17 | TRBV7-9 | CASSHQLAGVWTGELFF
13 | TRBV6-1 | CASSSREGYGYTF
15 | TRBV4-2 | CASSSPKGLYNEQFF
16 | TRBV5-4 | CASSLAGGGSYNEQFF
16 | TRBV7-9 | CSSSLAKGQGADTQYF
12 | TRBV19 | CASSRAHNEQFF
16 | TRBV2 | CASSDRSWASGQPQHF
15 | TRBV7-6 | CASSLGGEFSYGYTF
15 | TRBV5-1 | CASSLAGGYNSPLHF
14 | TRBV10-2 | CASRTAGGASEQYF
15 | TRBV14 | CASSQVGGTNEKLFF
14 | TRBV5-8 | CASSLGIAGAEQYF
15 | TRBV7-6 | CASSLTGGISRELFF
14 | TRBV30 | CASQRGASNYGYTF
14 | TRBV18 | CASSPGGNTETQYF
13 | TRBV15 | CATSRDPTGKEFF
15 | TRBV7-9 | CASSLTGSINEKLFF
14 | TRBV6-6 | CASSPRGGVTEAFF
14 | TRBV7-2 | CASSTDRANTEAFF
19 | TRBV21-1 | CASSAKDRPSYSGANVLTF
13 | TRBV7-8 | CASSTLQGRSQYF
14 | TRBV5-1 | CASSPGTGAYEQYF
15 | TRBV11-3 | CASSPGGEQNTEAFF
14 | TRBV15 | CATRPRGLRGEAFF
15 | TRBV7-2 | CASSLGLPQVNEQFF
15 | TRBV27 | CASSPPGHRSYEQYF
15 | TRBV28 | CASSSPTGPPGKQYF
15 | TRBV9 | CASSVQGQGAGELFF
15 | TRBV9 | CASSTRDRESGELFF
16 | TRBV4-1 | CASSQPTSGTDKEQFF